This T cell receptor (beta chain) was observed in a study of quantifying T cell responses using KT2 cells (dated by TCRdb to 2017 to 2019). Broadly, across the study: RNA was DNase-treated and reverse transcribed with TCR alpha and beta constant-region primers, mostly using SuperScript III. The efficiency of the T4 ligation step under optimum conditions was estimated to be above 9%. PCR2 was performed as a SYBR Green qPCR and was stopped at a predetermined fluorescence threshold so that over-amplification was avoided. Study-wide conclusions, independent of this receptor: KT2 sequences were detected down to the lowest spike-in tested, which was about one KT2 cell per 100,000 PBMC. The study did not include a side-by-side comparison of this pipeline with other TCR sequencing techniques. The numbers of KT2 alpha and beta sequences increased linearly with the number of input KT2 cells across several orders of magnitude. At very high KT2 spike-in numbers, detection of KT2 sequences reached saturation.

The library was generated by UMI-ligation and nested PCR. A single-stranded oligonucleotide bearing the Illumina SP2 sequence and a UMI was ligated to the 3' end of the cDNA with T4 RNA ligase 1. PCR1 ran around 4 cycles (98°C 15 s, 69°C 30 s, 72°C 40 s); the beta primer was an equimolar mix of RC1.1 and RC1.2 covering TRBC1 and TRBC2. From PCR2 onward, TCR alpha and beta chains were processed separately, and sample indices and Illumina adaptors were added. Placed after an 8-base spacer, the UMI was made up of 12 random nucleotides arranged as two hexamers with a spacer between them. Libraries were sequenced on an Illumina MiSeq using v2 2x251 paired-end chemistry, with about a dozen samples typically included per run. To boost diversity, each sequencing library was supplemented with PhiX DNA at roughly 4.5-7.5%. The authors processed their data as follows. bcl2fastq converted raw reads to FASTQ, and Demultiplexor demultiplexed the reads by dual indices. Decombinator assigned V and J genes by tag matching, allowing a single base-pair mismatch. UMIs were used by Collapsinator to correct both sequencing errors and frequency errors caused by PCR heterogeneity. CDR3Translator converted Decombinator identifiers into nucleotide sequence, translated that sequence into amino acids, and extracted CDR3 based on C- and N-terminal motifs. Each distinct KT2 TCR was counted as a cluster of KT2 sequences sharing one unique molecular identifier. TCRdb's own reprocessing of the public reads used fastp at Q25 and MiXCR and kept productive beta chains. Merged by CDR3 protein, the rows form single entries marked with the most common genes and DNA. These V and J calls rely on TCRdb rather than the paper's analysis. This sample comprises 60,000 or so distinct CDR3 sequences, around an eighth of them detected only once. The top ten clonotypes cover about 9.4% of the sample.

Known numbers of KT2, a T cell clone whose TCR had been sequenced previously, were spiked into unfractionated PBMC to test the sensitivity and accuracy of the pipeline. A range of KT2-to-PBMC ratios was set up by mixing KT2 cells into a fixed number of PBMC. Measured from the cysteine to the phenylalanine, the CDR3 is 17 residues long. The sequence is cut down to CDR3 DNA, 51 bases in frame from base 1. From a lookup of the germline V gene (reference sequence), CDR1 and CDR2 are DFQATT and SNEGSKA. V loses 1 base at its end and J loses 7 bases; junction bases beyond the gene matches: 16. Comments on this clonotype: This receptor's antigen is unknown. The sample holds no much larger clone one base away, and base qualities are not on file.

Sequencing was done on a sample of PBMCs spiked with cells of the T cell clone KT2. The V gene is TRBV20-1 and the J gene is TRBJ2-7, with TRBD2 matching 10 junction bases. The source of this sequence is a human donor. CDR3 loop: CSARVAGGRAVRGEQYF. The DNA is TGCAGTGCTAGAGTAGCGGGAGGCCGTGCGGTAAGAGGGGAGCAGTACTTC.